This T cell receptor beta chain derives from a study of T-cell reconstitution after alpha-beta-depleted transplantation in children (dated by TCRdb to the mid-2010s). Notes on the research overall: Using TCR repertoire profiling, the study followed T-cell immune reconstitution in a quantitative way in children after TCRalphabeta/CD19-depleted allogeneic hematopoietic cell transplantation. Summary of the overall study and its limitations: About two months after transplant, the apparently early recovery of alphabetaT-cell counts reportedly depended on just several hundred clones that had expanded rapidly and came from non-depleted graft cells. In some patients, high TCRbeta diversity at day 60 was attributed to recipient T cells and intrathymic progenitors that had survived conditioning. Over subsequent months, a decline in hyperexpanded clone frequencies was noted, and after one year, T-cell counts and TCRbeta diversity were mostly ascribed to newly produced T cells.

Library method: PCR. Sequencing used an Illumina HiSeq 2500. To normalize quantification of the TCRbeta repertoire, the TCR libraries were built with molecular barcoding that relied on unique molecular identifiers. The public reads were run again by TCRdb, first through fastp at Q25 and then through MiXCR, and only productive beta chains were kept. Each entry merges the rows of one CDR3 protein and shows their most common DNA and genes. The sample table records about 830,000 distinct CDR3 sequences; 15% to 20% of these occur just once. Of the sample, roughly 5% falls within the top ten clones. The sample holds a few counts of this clonotype. Its antigen target is currently unknown. No base-level quality is on record; no much larger clone is a single base apart. V is clipped by 2 bases and J by 10 bases, and the sequence between their germline boundaries is 15 bases long. CDR3 length: 13 amino acids, cysteine to phenylalanine. The sequence is cut down to CDR3 DNA, 39 bases in frame from base 1. CDR1 SGHRS and CDR2 YFSETQ were looked up in the germline V gene.

The treatment or condition label on this specimen signifies: allogeneic hematopoietic cell transplantation with graft depleted of TCRalphabeta T cells and CD19 B cells. The transplant recipients were children given TCRalphabeta/CD19-depleted allogeneic hematopoietic cell grafts. The chain is assembled from TRBV5-1 and TRBJ1-1; a weak D assignment points to TRBD1 (6 bases agree). Sequenced material: PBMCs, mostly from graft donor cells, taken 360 days after TCRalphabeta/CD19-depleted stem cell transplant. The sequence was collected from a male patient younger than 18 who had a stem cell transplant for acute lymphoblastic leukemia, so the T cells may come from the graft donor. This receptor carries the CDR3 CASSFNSGAPAFF. The bases read TGCGCCAGCAGCTTCAATTCAGGGGCCCCAGCTTTCTTT.